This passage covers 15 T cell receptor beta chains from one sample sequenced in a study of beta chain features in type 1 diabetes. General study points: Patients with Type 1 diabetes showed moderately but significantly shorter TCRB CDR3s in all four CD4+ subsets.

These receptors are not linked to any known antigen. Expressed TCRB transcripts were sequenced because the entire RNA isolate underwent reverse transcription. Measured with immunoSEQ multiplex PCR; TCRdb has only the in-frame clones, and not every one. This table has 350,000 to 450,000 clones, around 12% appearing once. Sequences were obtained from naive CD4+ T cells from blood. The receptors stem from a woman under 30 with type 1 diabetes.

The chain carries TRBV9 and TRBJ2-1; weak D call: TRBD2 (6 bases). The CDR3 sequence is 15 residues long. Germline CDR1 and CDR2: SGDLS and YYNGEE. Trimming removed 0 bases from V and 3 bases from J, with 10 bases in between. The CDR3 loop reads CASSVGIADYNEQFF. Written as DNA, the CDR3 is TGTGCCAGCAGCGTAGGGATAGCGGACTACAATGAGCAGTTCTTC.

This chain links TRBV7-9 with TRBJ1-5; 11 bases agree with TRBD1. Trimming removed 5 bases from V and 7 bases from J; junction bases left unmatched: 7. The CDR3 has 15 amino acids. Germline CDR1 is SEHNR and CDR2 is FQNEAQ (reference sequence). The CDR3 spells CASSRGQGAGQPQHF. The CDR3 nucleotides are TGTGCCAGCAGCCGAGGACAGGGGGCGGGGCAGCCCCAGCATTTT.

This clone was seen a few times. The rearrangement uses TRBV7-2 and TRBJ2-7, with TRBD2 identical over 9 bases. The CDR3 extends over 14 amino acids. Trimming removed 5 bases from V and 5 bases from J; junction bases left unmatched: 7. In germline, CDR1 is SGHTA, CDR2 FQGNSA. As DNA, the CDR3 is TGTGCCAGCAGCGCGGCGGGGGGGCCTGACGAGCAGTACTTC. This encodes CASSAAGGPDEQYF. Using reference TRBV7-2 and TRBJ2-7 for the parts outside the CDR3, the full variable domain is GAGVSQSPSNKVTEKGKDVELRCDPISGHTALYWYRQSLGQGLEFLIYFQGNSAPDKSGLPSDRFSAERTGGSVSTLTIQRTQQEDSAVYLCASSAAGGPDEQYFGPGTRLTVT.

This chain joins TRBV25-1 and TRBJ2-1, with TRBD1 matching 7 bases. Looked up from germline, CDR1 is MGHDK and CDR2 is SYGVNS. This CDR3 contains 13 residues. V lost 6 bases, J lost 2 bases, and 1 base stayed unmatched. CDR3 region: CASSGQAYNEQFF. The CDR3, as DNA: TGTGCCAGCAGCGGACAGGCCTACAATGAGCAGTTCTTC.

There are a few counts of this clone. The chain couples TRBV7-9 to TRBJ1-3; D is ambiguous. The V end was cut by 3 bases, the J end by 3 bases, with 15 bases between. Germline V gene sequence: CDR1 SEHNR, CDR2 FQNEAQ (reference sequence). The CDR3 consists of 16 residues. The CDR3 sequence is CASSFHHGKYGNTIYF. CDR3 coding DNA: TGTGCCAGCAGCTTCCACCACGGGAAGTATGGAAACACCATATATTTT.

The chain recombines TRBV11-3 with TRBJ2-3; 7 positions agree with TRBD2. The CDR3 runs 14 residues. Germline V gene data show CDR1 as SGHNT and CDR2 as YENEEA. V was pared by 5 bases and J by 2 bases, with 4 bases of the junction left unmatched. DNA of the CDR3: TGTGCCAGCAGCGATAGACTAGCCACAGATACGCAGTATTTT. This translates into CASSDRLATDTQYF. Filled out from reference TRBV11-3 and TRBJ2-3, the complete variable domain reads EAGVVQSPRYKIIEKKQPVAFWCNPISGHNTLYWYLQNLGQGPELLIRYENEEAVDDSQLPKDRFSAERLKGVDSTLKIQPAELGDSAVYLCASSDRLATDTQYFGPGTRLTVL.

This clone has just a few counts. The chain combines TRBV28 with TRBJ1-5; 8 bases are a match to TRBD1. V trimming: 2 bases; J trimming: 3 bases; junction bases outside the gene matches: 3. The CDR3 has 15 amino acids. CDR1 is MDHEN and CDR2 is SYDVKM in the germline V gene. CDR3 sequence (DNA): TGTGCCAGCAGTTTACCCCAGGGGGCCAATCAGCCCCAGCATTTT. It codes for CASSLPQGANQPQHF.

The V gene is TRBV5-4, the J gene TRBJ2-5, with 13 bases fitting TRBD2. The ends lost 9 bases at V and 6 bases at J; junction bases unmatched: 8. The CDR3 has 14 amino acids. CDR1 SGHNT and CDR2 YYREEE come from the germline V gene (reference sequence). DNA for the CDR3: TGTGCCACCACACTAGCGGGAGGGCCGAAGACCCAGTACTTC. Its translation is CATTLAGGPKTQYF.

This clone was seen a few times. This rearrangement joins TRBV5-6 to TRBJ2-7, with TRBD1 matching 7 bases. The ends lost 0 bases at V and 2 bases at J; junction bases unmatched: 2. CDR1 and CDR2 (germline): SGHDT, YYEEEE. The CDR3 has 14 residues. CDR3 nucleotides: TGTGCCAGCAGCTTGGGGACAGGAACCTACGAGCAGTACTTC. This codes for CASSLGTGTYEQYF.

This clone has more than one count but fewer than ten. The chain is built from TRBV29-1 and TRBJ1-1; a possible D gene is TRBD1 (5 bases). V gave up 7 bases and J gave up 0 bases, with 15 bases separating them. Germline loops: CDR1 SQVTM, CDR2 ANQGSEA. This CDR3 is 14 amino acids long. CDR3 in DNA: TGCAGCGCCCGTCGACAGAATCTGAACACTGAAGCTTTCTTT. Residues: CSARRQNLNTEAFF.

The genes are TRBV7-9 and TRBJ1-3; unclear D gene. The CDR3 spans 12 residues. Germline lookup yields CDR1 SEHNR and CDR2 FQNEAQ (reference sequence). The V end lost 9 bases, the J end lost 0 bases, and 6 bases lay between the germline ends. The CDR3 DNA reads TGTGCCAGTGCGGACTCTGGAAACACCATATATTTT. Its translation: CASADSGNTIYF.

CDR3 loop: CASSFTGYEQYF. DNA for the CDR3: TGTGCCAGCAGTTTTACAGGCTACGAGCAGTACTTC. V and J are TRBV25-1 and TRBJ2-7; D may be TRBD1 (5 bases). There are 12 residues in the CDR3. Between the trimmed V and J ends, which lost 5 bases and 3 bases, there was a span of 8 bases. In germline, CDR1 is MGHDK, CDR2 SYGVNS.

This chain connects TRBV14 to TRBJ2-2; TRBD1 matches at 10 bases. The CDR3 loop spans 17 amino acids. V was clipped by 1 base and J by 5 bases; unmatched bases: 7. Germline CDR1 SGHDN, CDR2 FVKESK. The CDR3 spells CASSQARTGGRTGELFF. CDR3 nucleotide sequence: TGTGCCAGCAGCCAAGCTCGGACAGGGGGACGGACCGGGGAGCTGTTTTTT.

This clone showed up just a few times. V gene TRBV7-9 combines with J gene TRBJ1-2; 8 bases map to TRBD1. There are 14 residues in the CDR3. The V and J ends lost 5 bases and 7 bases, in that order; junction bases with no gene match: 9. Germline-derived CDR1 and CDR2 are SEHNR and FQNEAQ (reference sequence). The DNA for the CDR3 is TGTGCCAGCAGCCCCCTGACAGGGGCATCTGGCTACACCTTC. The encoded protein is CASSPLTGASGYTF.

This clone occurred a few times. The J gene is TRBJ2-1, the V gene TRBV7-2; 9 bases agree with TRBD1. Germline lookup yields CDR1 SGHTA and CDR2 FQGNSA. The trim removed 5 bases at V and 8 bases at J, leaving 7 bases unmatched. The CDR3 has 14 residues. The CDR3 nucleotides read TGTGCCAGCAGCCGCGGACAGGGGACCGATGAGCAGTTCTTC. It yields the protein CASSRGQGTDEQFF.